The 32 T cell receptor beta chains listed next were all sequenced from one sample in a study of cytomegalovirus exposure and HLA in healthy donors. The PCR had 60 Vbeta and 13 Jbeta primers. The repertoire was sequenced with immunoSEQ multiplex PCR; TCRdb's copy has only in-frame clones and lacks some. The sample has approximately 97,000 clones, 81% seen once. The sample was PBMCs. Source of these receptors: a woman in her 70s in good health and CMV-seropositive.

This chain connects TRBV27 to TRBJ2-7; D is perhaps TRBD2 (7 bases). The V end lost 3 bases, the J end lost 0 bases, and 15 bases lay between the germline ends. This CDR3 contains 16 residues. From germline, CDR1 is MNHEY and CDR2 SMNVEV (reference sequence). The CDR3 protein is CASSFFRGAGSYEQYF. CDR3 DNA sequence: TGTGCCAGCAGTTTCTTCCGGGGGGCCGGCTCCTACGAGCAGTACTTC.

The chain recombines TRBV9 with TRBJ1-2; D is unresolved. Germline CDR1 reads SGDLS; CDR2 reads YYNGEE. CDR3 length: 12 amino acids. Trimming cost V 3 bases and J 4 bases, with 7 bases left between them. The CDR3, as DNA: TGTGCCAGCAGCGCCTCAGGCTATGGCTACACCTTC. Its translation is CASSASGYGYTF. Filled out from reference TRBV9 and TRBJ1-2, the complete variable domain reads DSGVTQTPKHLITATGQRVTLRCSPRSGDLSVYWYQQSLDQGLQFLIQYYNGEERAKGNILERFSAQQFPDLHSELNLSSLELGDSALYFCASSASGYGYTFGSGTRLTVV.

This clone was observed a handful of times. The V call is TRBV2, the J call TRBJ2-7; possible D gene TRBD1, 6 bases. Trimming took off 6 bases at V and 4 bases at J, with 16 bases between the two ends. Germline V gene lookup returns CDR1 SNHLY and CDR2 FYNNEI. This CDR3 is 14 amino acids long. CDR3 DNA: TGTGCCAGCAGATCGGGACACACCAAATACGAGCAGTACTTC. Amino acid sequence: CASRSGHTKYEQYF.

The CDR3 here is CASSSRTPQVPFYGYTF. CDR3 coding DNA: TGTGCCAGCAGTTCACGAACCCCACAGGTTCCTTTCTATGGCTACACCTTC. V and J are TRBV28 and TRBJ1-2; TRBD1 is a possible D gene (5 bases). CDR1 is MDHEN, CDR2 SYDVKM, per germline. This CDR3 has 17 residues. The V and J ends lost 4 bases and 4 bases respectively, with 22 bases between them.

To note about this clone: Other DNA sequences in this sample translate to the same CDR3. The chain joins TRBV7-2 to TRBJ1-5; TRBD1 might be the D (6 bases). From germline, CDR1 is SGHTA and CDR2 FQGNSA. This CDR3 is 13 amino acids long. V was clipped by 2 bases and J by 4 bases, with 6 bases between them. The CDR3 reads CASSLQGNQPQHF. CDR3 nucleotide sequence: TGTGCCAGCAGCTTACAGGGGAATCAGCCCCAGCATTTT.

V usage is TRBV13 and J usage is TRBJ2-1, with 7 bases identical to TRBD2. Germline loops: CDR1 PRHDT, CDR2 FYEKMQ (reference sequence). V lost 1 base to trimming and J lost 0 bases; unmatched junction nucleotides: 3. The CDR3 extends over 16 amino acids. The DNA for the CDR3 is TGTGCCAGCAGCTTAGAAAGACTAGCCTCCTACAATGAGCAGTTCTTC. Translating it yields CASSLERLASYNEQFF.

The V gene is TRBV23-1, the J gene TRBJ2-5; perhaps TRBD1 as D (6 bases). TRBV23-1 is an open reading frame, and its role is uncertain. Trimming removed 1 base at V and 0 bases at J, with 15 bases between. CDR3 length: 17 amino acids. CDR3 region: CASSQYRDRLYQETQYF. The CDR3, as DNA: TGCGCCAGCAGTCAATACCGCGACAGGCTGTACCAAGAGACCCAGTACTTC.

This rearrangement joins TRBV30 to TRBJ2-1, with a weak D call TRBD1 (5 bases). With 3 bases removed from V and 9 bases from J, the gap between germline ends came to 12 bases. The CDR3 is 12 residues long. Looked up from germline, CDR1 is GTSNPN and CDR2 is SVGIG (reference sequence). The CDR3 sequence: CAWSLVGAEQFF. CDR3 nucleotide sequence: TGTGCCTGGAGCCTCGTAGGGGCTGAGCAGTTCTTC.

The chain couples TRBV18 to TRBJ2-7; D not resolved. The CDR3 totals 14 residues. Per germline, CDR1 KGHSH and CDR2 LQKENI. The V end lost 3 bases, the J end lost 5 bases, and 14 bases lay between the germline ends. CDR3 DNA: TGTGCCAGCTCACCTCTCCCAGGATCCCACGAGCAGTACTTC. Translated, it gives CASSPLPGSHEQYF.

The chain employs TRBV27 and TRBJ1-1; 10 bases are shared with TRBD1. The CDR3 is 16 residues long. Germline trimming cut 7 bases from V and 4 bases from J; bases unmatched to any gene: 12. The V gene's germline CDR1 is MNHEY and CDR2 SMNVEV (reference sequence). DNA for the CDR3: TGTGCCAGCACCTTAACAGACAGGGGGCGAGGCACTGAAGCTTTCTTT. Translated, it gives CASTLTDRGRGTEAFF.

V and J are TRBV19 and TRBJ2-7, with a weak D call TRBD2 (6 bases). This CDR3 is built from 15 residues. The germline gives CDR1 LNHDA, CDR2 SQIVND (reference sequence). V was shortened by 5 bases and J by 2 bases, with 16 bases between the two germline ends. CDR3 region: CASSRFSGGTYEQYF. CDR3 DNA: TGTGCCAGTAGTCGATTCTCCGGGGGAACCTACGAGCAGTACTTC.

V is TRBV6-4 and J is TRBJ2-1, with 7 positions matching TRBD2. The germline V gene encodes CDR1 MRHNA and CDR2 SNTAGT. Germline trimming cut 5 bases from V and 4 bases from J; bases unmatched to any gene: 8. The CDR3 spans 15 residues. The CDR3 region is CASSLVGGAYNEQFF. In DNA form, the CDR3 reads TGTGCCAGCAGTCTAGTGGGAGGGGCGTACAATGAGCAGTTCTTC.

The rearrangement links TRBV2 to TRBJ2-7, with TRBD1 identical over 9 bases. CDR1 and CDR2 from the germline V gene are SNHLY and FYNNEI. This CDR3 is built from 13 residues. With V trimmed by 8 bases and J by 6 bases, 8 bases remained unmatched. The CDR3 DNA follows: TGTGCCAGCGCCACCGGGACAGGGCGCGAGCAGTACTTC. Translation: CASATGTGREQYF.

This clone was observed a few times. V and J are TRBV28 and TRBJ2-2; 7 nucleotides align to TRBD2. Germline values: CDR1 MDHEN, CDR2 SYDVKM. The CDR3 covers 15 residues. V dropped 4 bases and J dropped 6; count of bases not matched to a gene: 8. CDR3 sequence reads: CASSSPASGAGELFF. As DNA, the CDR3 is TGTGCCAGCAGTTCCCCGGCTAGCGGCGCCGGGGAGCTGTTTTTT.

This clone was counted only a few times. Written as DNA, the CDR3 is TGTGCCAGCAGTTCGGGGACATACTATGGCTACACCTTC. This translates into CASSSGTYYGYTF. V and J are TRBV27 and TRBJ1-2, with a weak D call TRBD1 (6 bases). Trimming left V 4 bases short and J 3 bases short, with 9 bases between. The CDR3 runs 13 residues. Germline V gene sequence: CDR1 MNHEY, CDR2 SMNVEV (reference sequence).

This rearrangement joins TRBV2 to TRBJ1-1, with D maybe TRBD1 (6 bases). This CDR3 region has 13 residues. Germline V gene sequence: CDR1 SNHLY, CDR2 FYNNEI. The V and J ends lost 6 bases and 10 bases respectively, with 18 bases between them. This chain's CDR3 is CASSRQATLGAFF. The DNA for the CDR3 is TGTGCCAGCAGCCGACAGGCGACCCTGGGAGCTTTCTTT.

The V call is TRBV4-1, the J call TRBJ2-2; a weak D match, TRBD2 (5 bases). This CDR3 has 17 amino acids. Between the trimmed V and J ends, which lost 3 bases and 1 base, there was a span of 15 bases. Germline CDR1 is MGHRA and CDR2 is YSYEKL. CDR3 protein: CASSQAIGLMNTGELFF. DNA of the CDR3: TGCGCCAGCAGCCAGGCCATCGGACTCATGAACACCGGGGAGCTGTTTTTT.

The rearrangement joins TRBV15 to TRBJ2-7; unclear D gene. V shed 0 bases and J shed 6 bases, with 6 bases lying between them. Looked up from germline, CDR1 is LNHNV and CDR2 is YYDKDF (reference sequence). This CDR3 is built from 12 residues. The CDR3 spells CATSRDKIEQYF. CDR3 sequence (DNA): TGTGCCACCAGCAGAGATAAAATCGAGCAGTACTTC.

CDR3 sequence reads: CATSARQGKQGAEAFF. DNA for the CDR3: TGTGCCACCAGCGCCCGACAGGGGAAGCAAGGGGCTGAAGCTTTCTTT. The chain uses TRBV15 and TRBJ1-1, with 8 bases lining up with TRBD1. The germline CDR1 and CDR2 sequences are LNHNV and YYDKDF (reference sequence). The CDR3 totals 16 residues. V dropped 5 bases and J dropped 6; count of bases not matched to a gene: 14.

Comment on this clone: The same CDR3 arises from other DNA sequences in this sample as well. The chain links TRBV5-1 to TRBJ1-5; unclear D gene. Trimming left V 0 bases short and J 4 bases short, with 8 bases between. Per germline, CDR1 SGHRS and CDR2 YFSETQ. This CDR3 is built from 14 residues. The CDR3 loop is CASSLDGLNQPQHF. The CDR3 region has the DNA TGCGCCAGCAGCTTGGATGGCTTAAATCAGCCCCAGCATTTT.

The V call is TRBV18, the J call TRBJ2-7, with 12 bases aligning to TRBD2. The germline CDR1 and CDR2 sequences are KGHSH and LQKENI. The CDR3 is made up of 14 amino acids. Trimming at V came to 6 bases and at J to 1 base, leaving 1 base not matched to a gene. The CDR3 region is CASSGTSGSYEQYF. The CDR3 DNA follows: TGTGCCAGCTCCGGGACTAGCGGGTCCTACGAGCAGTACTTC.

The CDR3 protein is CASSLFGQGAQEQYF. CDR3 sequence (DNA): TGCGCCAGCAGCTTGTTCGGACAGGGGGCTCAAGAGCAGTACTTC. The genes are TRBV5-1 and TRBJ2-7; 11 bases line up with TRBD1. Looked up from germline, CDR1 is SGHRS and CDR2 is YFSETQ. Trimming removed 1 base from V and 7 bases from J; junction bases left unmatched: 7. The length of the CDR3 is 15 residues.

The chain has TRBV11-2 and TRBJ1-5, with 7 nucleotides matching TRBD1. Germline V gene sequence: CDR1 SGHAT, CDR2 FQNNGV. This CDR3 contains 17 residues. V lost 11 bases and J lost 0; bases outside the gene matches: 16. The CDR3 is CAGGKGATRISNQPQHF. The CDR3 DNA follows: TGTGCCGGAGGGAAGGGGGCAACGAGAATTAGCAATCAGCCCCAGCATTTT.

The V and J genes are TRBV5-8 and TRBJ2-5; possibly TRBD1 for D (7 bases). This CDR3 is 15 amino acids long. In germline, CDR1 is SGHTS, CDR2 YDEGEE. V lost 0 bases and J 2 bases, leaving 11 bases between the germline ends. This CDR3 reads CASSLARGEQETQYF. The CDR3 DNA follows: TGTGCCAGCAGCTTGGCCAGGGGGGAGCAAGAGACCCAGTACTTC.

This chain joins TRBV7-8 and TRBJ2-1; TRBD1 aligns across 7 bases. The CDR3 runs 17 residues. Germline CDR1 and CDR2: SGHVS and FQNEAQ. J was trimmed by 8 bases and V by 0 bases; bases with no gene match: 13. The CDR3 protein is CASSLAFGRQGGHEQFF. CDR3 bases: TGTGCCAGCAGCTTAGCGTTCGGCAGACAAGGGGGCCATGAGCAGTTCTTC.

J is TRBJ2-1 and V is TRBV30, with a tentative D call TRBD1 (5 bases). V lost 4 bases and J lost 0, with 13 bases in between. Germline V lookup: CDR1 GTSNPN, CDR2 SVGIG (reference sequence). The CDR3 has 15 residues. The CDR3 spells CAWTKGPPSYNEQFF. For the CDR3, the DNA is TGTGCCTGGACCAAGGGGCCCCCCTCCTACAATGAGCAGTTCTTC. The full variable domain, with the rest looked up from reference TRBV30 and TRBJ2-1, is SQTIHQWPATLVQPVGSPLSLECTVEGTSNPNLYWYRQAAGRGLQLLFYSVGIGQISSEVPQNLSASRPQDRQFILSSKKLLLSDSGFYLCAWTKGPPSYNEQFFGPGTRLTVL.

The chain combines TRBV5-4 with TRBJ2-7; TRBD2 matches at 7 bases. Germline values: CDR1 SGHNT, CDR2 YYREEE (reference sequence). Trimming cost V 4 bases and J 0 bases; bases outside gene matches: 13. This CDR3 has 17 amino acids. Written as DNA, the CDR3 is TGTGCCAGCAGCGATTCGGGGCTAGCGGCCACCTCCTACGAGCAGTACTTC. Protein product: CASSDSGLAATSYEQYF. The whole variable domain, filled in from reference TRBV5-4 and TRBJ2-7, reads ETGVTQSPTHLIKTRGQQVTLRCSSQSGHNTVSWYQQALGQGPQFIFQYYREEENGRGNFPPRFSGLQFPNYSSELNVNALELDDSALYLCASSDSGLAATSYEQYFGPGTRLTVT.

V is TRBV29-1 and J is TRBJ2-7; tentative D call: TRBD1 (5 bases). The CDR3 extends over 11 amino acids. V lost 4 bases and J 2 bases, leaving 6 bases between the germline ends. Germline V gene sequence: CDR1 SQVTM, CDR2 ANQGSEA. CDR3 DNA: TGCAGCGTTGGGGGCCCCTACGAGCAGTACTTC. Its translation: CSVGGPYEQYF.

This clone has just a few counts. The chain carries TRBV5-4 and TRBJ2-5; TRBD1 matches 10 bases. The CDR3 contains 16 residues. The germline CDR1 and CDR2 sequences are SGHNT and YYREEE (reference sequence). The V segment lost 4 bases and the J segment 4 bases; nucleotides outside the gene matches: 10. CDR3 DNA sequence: TGTGCCAGCAGCAGACAGGGGGCCGTAGGCCGAGAGACCCAGTACTTC. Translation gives CASSRQGAVGRETQYF.

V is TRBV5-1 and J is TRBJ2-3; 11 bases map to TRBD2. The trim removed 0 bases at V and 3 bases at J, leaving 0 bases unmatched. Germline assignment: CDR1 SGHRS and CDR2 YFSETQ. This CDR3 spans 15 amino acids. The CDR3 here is CASSLVAGGTDTQYF. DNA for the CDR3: TGCGCCAGCAGCTTGGTAGCGGGAGGGACAGATACGCAGTATTTT.

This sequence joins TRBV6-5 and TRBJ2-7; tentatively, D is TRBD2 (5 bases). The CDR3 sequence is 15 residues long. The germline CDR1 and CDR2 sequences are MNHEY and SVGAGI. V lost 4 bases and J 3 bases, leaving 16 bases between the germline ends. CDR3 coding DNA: TGTGCCAGCAGTTCCGCCGGGCTAGCCAACTACGAGCAGTACTTC. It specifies CASSSAGLANYEQYF.

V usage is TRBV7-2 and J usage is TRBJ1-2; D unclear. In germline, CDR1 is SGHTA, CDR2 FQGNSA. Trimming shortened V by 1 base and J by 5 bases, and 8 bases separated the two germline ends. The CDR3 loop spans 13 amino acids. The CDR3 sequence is CASSLGQSYGYTF. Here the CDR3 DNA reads TGTGCCAGCAGCTTAGGTCAGTCATATGGCTACACCTTC. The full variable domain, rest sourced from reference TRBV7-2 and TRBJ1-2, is GAGVSQSPSNKVTEKGKDVELRCDPISGHTALYWYRQSLGQGLEFLIYFQGNSAPDKSGLPSDRFSAERTGGSVSTLTIQRTQQEDSAVYLCASSLGQSYGYTFGSGTRLTVV.